This T cell receptor (beta chain) appears in the sequencing data of a study of post-analysis software for immune sequencing data. Study in general: Patients with relapsing-remitting, secondary progressive and progressive-relapsing multiple sclerosis courses were all represented. Study outcomes and limitations: There was significantly lower normalized Chao1 diversity in multiple sclerosis patients than in controls. Under F measure analysis, samples from one preparation batch co-clustered strongly. In patients, roughly 5 TRBV segments were more frequent than in controls, with TRBV5-6, TRBV5-1 and TRBV20-1 among them.

Incorporated into the TCR beta cDNA libraries were unique molecular identifiers, which served to reduce PCR and sequencing biases. The yield from roughly 1 to 10 million T cells was about 500,000 cDNA molecules in total. TCRdb re-called the PCR reads with MiXCR, one entry per CDR3 protein. The data hold roughly 670,000 distinct CDR3 sequences, with 55% to 70% observed a single time. Germline assignment: CDR1 SGHAT and CDR2 FQNNGV. Trimming took 11 bases from V and 0 from J, leaving 14 bases between them. CDR3 length equals 14 residues. As to this clonotype: Its antigen is undetermined.

The TCR was taken from a girl aged 2 to 10 with multiple sclerosis. The V call is TRBV11-2, the J call TRBJ2-1, with D possibly TRBD2 on 5 matching bases. Sequenced input: blood. The CDR3 DNA reads as TGTGCCGGCAACGTCGCGGGCTCCTACAATGAGCAGTTCTTC. Translation gives CAGNVAGSYNEQFF.